The next 27 T cell receptor beta chains were all read from a single sample in a study of cytotoxic CD8 clonotypes in ibrutinib-treated CLL. Sequencing used immunoSEQ multiplex PCR; TCRdb keeps in-frame clones, though not all of them. This sample has about 28,000 clones; around three fifths occur once, and the top ten carry roughly 15%. Here the sequenced sample was PBMCs, taken before ibrutinib treatment. Receptors originate from a human donor with chronic lymphocytic leukemia.

This clone turned up a few times. V is TRBV15 and J is TRBJ2-7; maybe TRBD1 (6 bases). Germline-derived CDR1 and CDR2 are LNHNV and YYDKDF (reference sequence). V was clipped by 0 bases and J by 2 bases, with 11 bases between them. The length of the CDR3 is 15 residues. CDR3 loop: CATSRDPQGPYEQYF. CDR3 sequence (DNA): TGTGCCACCAGCAGAGATCCCCAGGGGCCCTACGAGCAGTACTTC.

The rearrangement links TRBV7-8 to TRBJ2-7; D not resolved. The CDR3 contains 15 residues. V lost 5 bases and J 0 bases, leaving 14 bases between the germline ends. CDR1 is SGHVS and CDR2 is FQNEAQ in the germline V gene. CDR3 sequence: CASSRFGEYSYEQYF. Written as DNA, the CDR3 is TGTGCCAGCAGCCGGTTCGGCGAATACTCCTACGAGCAGTACTTC.

This clone was observed once. The genes are TRBV15 and TRBJ1-2; D remains ambiguous. Per the germline V gene, CDR1 is LNHNV and CDR2 is YYDKDF (reference sequence). The CDR3 length is 15 residues. V was clipped by 3 bases and J by 4 bases, with 15 bases between them. CDR3 loop: CATSRGSGRSYGYTF. The CDR3 DNA is TGTGCCACCAGCAGGGGGAGTGGCAGGAGCTATGGCTACACCTTC.

A few counts support this clone. The chain combines TRBV11-2 with TRBJ1-2, with D uncertain. The CDR3 covers 15 residues. The germline gives CDR1 SGHAT, CDR2 FQNNGV. Trimming cost V 4 bases and J 4 bases, with 16 bases left between them. CDR3 bases: TGTGCCAGCAGCTACCGGTACTGGGGAACCTATGGCTACACCTTC. Protein: CASSYRYWGTYGYTF.

This clone showed up just a few times. This chain links TRBV2 with TRBJ1-5, with 7 bases identical to TRBD1. Looked up from germline, CDR1 is SNHLY and CDR2 is FYNNEI. The J segment lost 6 bases and the V segment lost 6 bases, leaving 8 bases of the junction unmatched. The CDR3 totals 14 residues. The CDR3 bases are TGTGCCAGCAGCTGGGACAGATCGGGTCAGCCCCAGCATTTT. Translating it yields CASSWDRSGQPQHF.

Details on this clone: The same CDR3 arises from other DNA sequences in this sample as well. V is TRBV11-2 and J is TRBJ2-1; D call uncertain. The CDR3 is 11 amino acids. Trimming shortened V by 6 bases and J by 5 bases, and 5 bases separated the two germline ends. The germline gives CDR1 SGHAT, CDR2 FQNNGV. CDR3 nucleotides: TGTGCCAGCAGACAAAACAATGAGCAGTTCTTC. Protein: CASRQNNEQFF. Supplemented by reference TRBV11-2 and TRBJ2-1, the full variable domain reads EAGVAQSPRYKIIEKRQSVAFWCNPISGHATLYWYQQILGQGPKLLIQFQNNGVVDDSQLPKDRFSAERLKGVDSTLKIQPAKLEDSAVYLCASRQNNEQFFGPGTRLTVL.

The chain couples TRBV5-4 to TRBJ2-7; TRBD2 agrees at 7 bases. The germline gives CDR1 SGHNT, CDR2 YYREEE (reference sequence). The CDR3 is 14 residues long. The junction had 5 bases not matched to a gene; V was cut back by 4 bases and J by 1 base. In nucleotides, the CDR3 is TGTGCCAGCAGCGATAGCGGGCTATCCTACGAGCAGTACTTC. It translates to CASSDSGLSYEQYF.

This clone was detected only a few times. This chain joins TRBV5-4 and TRBJ2-3, with D perhaps given as TRBD1 or TRBD2 (5 bases each). In germline, CDR1 is SGHNT, CDR2 YYREEE (reference sequence). The CDR3 is made up of 15 amino acids. V lost 6 bases and J lost 3, with 17 bases in between. The CDR3 nucleotides read TGTGCCAGCAACCCCGGGGACGGAGGAACAGATACGCAGTATTTT. Protein product: CASNPGDGGTDTQYF.

This rearrangement joins TRBV10-3 to TRBJ2-7; tentative D call: TRBD2 (5 bases). The CDR3 is 13 residues long. Per germline, CDR1 ENHRY and CDR2 SYGVKD. V lost 3 bases, J lost 1 base, and 7 bases lay in between. The CDR3 spells CAISEGLSYEQYF. CDR3 coding DNA: TGTGCCATCAGTGAAGGACTTTCCTACGAGCAGTACTTC.

The genes are TRBV7-6 and TRBJ2-7; D remains unclear. The CDR3 spans 12 residues. The ends were cut back, 5 bases at V and 4 bases at J, with 9 bases in the middle. CDR1 is SGHVS, CDR2 FNYEAQ, per germline. CDR3 nucleotides: TGTGCCAGCAGCAAGGAAGGTTACGAGCAGTACTTC. Translated: CASSKEGYEQYF.

The chain carries TRBV2 and TRBJ1-4; 9 bases are shared with TRBD1. CDR1 and CDR2 from the germline V gene are SNHLY and FYNNEI. V was pared by 6 bases and J by 12 bases, with 11 bases of the junction left unmatched. This CDR3 region has 14 residues. The CDR3 sequence is CASRPGQGAGELFF. Here the CDR3 DNA reads TGTGCCAGCAGACCGGGACAGGGCGCCGGGGAACTGTTTTTT.

The V gene is TRBV27, the J gene TRBJ2-1; D is perhaps TRBD1 or TRBD2 (5 bases each). CDR1 is MNHEY and CDR2 is SMNVEV in the germline V gene (reference sequence). Deletions cut 9 bases from V and 7 bases from J, with 22 bases between. CDR3 length: 15 residues. Here the CDR3 reads CARGYDRGLLNEQFF. Written as DNA, the CDR3 is TGTGCCAGGGGTTATGATCGGGGCTTGTTGAATGAGCAGTTCTTC.

This clone was counted a few times. The V call is TRBV25-1, the J call TRBJ1-5; no firm D call. V gave up 6 bases and J gave up 0 bases, with 3 bases separating them. Per germline, CDR1 MGHDK and CDR2 SYGVNS. The CDR3 has 12 residues. The CDR3: CASRASNQPQHF. CDR3 DNA: TGTGCCAGCAGGGCTAGCAATCAGCCCCAGCATTTT.

As concerns this clone: One end of the junction varies from germline; a read error may be responsible. The chain joins TRBV14 to TRBJ2-7, with D possibly matching TRBD1 (7 bases). Germline CDR1 reads SGHDN; CDR2 reads FVKESK. The CDR3 sequence is 12 residues long. DNA of the CDR3: TGTGCCAGCAGCCAAGATTGGAGGGGGCAGCACTTC. This sequence encodes CASSQDWRGQHF.

The chain couples TRBV28 to TRBJ2-7, with 10 bases lining up with TRBD2. The length of the CDR3 is 15 residues. Trimming took 6 bases from V and 0 from J; bases not matched to a gene: 5. Germline V CDR1 and CDR2: MDHEN, SYDVKM. The CDR3 coding sequence is TGTGCCAGCAGAGAAACTAGCGGGGTCTCCTACGAGCAGTACTTC. Residues: CASRETSGVSYEQYF.

This chain uses TRBV19 with TRBJ2-7, with 10 bases lining up with TRBD1. This CDR3 comprises 16 residues. Germline loops: CDR1 LNHDA, CDR2 SQIVND (reference sequence). The trim removed 3 bases at V and 1 base at J, leaving 6 bases unmatched. CDR3 DNA: TGTGCCAGTAGTATGGCGGACAGGGGGACATCCTACGAGCAGTACTTC. It codes for CASSMADRGTSYEQYF.

The chain uses TRBV5-1 and TRBJ1-4; D not resolved. CDR1 is SGHRS, CDR2 YFSETQ, per germline. V lost 0 bases and J lost 8, with 11 bases in between. The CDR3 is 14 amino acids. The CDR3 here is CASSLDRDGEKLFF. The CDR3 DNA sequence: TGCGCCAGCAGCTTGGACCGGGATGGGGAAAAACTGTTTTTT.

V and J are TRBV10-1 and TRBJ2-1, with D possibly called TRBD1 or TRBD2 (5 bases each). The CDR3 sequence is 12 residues long. Trimming took off 4 bases at V and 15 bases at J, with 16 bases between the two ends. Germline V gene sequence: CDR1 WNHNN, CDR2 SYGVQD (reference sequence). CDR3 in amino acids: CASSAPGPALFF. In DNA, the CDR3 is TGCGCCAGCAGTGCACCGGGACCCGCTTTGTTCTTC.

The J gene is TRBJ2-6, the V gene TRBV28, with D perhaps TRBD1 (6 bases). V shed 6 bases and J shed 0 bases, with 9 bases lying between them. CDR3 size: 15 residues. Germline V gives CDR1 MDHEN, CDR2 SYDVKM. In DNA form, the CDR3 reads TGTGCCAGCAGGTCACAGGGCTCTGGGGCCAACGTCCTGACTTTC. The encoded protein is CASRSQGSGANVLTF. The full variable domain, its missing parts supplied by reference TRBV28 and TRBJ2-6, is DVKVTQSSRYLVKRTGEKVFLECVQDMDHENMFWYRQDPGLGLRLIYFSYDVKMKEKGDIPEGYSVSREKKERFSLILESASTNQTSMYLCASRSQGSGANVLTFGAGSRLTVL.

CDR3 coding DNA: TGTGCCAGCAGGGCTTTTGGGGGCGCTAGGGAGCAGTACTTC. Amino acid sequence: CASRAFGGAREQYF. The chain links TRBV5-4 to TRBJ2-7; weak D call: TRBD1 (6 bases). V was trimmed by 5 bases and J by 7 bases, leaving 19 bases between them. The CDR3 loop spans 14 amino acids. CDR1 is SGHNT, CDR2 YYREEE, per germline (reference sequence).

V usage is TRBV9 and J usage is TRBJ1-6; D is ambiguous. CDR1 is SGDLS, CDR2 YYNGEE, per germline. V gave up 0 bases and J gave up 2 bases, with 6 bases separating them. This CDR3 region has 15 residues. The CDR3 region is CASSVGSAYNSPLHF. CDR3 DNA: TGTGCCAGCAGCGTAGGTTCAGCCTATAATTCACCCCTCCACTTT.

This chain joins TRBV6-5 and TRBJ2-1, with 11 bases fitting TRBD1. Germline CDR1 reads MNHEY; CDR2 reads SVGAGI. V dropped 6 bases and J dropped 7; count of bases not matched to a gene: 8. The CDR3 has 15 amino acids. The CDR3: CASRPRTGGKNEQFF. In DNA form, the CDR3 reads TGTGCCAGCAGACCCCGGACAGGGGGCAAGAATGAGCAGTTCTTC.

This rearrangement joins TRBV29-1 to TRBJ2-6, with D possibly matching TRBD1 (6 bases). CDR3 size: 17 residues. Germline loops: CDR1 SQVTM, CDR2 ANQGSEA. The V end was cut by 8 bases, the J end by 0 bases, with 20 bases between. CDR3 in DNA: TGCAGCCCAGAAGGGACACCCAAAAGCTCTGGGGCCAACGTCCTGACTTTC. This sequence encodes CSPEGTPKSSGANVLTF.

The DNA for the CDR3 is TGTGCCAGCAGTGACAGGGAAGTCAACTATGGCTACACCTTC. Translating gives CASSDREVNYGYTF. This sequence joins TRBV6-5 and TRBJ1-2; the match to TRBD1 covers 7 bases. After removal of 5 bases from V and 2 bases from J, the junction contained 5 bases not matched to a gene. CDR1 MNHEY and CDR2 SVGAGI come from the germline V gene. The CDR3 sequence is 14 residues long.

The chain joins TRBV5-1 to TRBJ2-1; 7 positions agree with TRBD2. Germline loops: CDR1 SGHRS, CDR2 YFSETQ. V shed 4 bases, J shed 5 bases, and the junction held 9 bases outside the gene matches. The CDR3 is 15 amino acids. As DNA, the CDR3 is TGCGCCAGCAGCGTGACTAGCCCCCCAAACAATGAGCAGTTCTTC. Its translation is CASSVTSPPNNEQFF.

The genes are TRBV10-3 and TRBJ1-1; 7 bases agree with TRBD1. The CDR3 has 15 residues. In germline, CDR1 is ENHRY, CDR2 SYGVKD. V was clipped by 6 bases and J by 3 bases; unmatched bases: 10. CDR3 nucleotides: TGTGCCATCAGGCTCCGGGACAGTGGGGACACTGAAGCTTTCTTT. Protein: CAIRLRDSGDTEAFF.

This clone has just a few counts. The V gene is TRBV5-1, the J gene TRBJ2-5; perhaps TRBD1 as D (5 bases). The CDR3 runs to 15 residues. Looked up from germline, CDR1 is SGHRS and CDR2 is YFSETQ. The germline V and J ends were trimmed by 5 bases and 2 bases, with 16 bases remaining between them. The CDR3 sequence: CASSQEDRKQETQYF. The CDR3 DNA reads as TGCGCCAGCAGTCAGGAAGACAGAAAACAAGAGACCCAGTACTTC.